This T cell receptor beta chain stems from a study of response to subunit inactivated influenza vaccine. Study results and caveats: The authors suggested that every seasonal influenza vaccination recruits few new T cells.

TCRdb redid the calling of the RT-PCR reads with MiXCR, one entry per CDR3 protein. The sample yields 800,000 or so distinct CDR3 sequences, 21% seen once. There are a few counts of this clonotype. Its antigen is not known. This CDR3 is 13 amino acids long. The V gene's germline CDR1 is DFQATT and CDR2 SNEGSKA (reference sequence). V dropped 4 bases and J dropped 2 bases, with 10 bases sitting between them. Source: PBMCs from blood, taken approximately 5 days after vaccination. This TCR was recovered from a man aged 50 to 59 who received an inactivated influenza vaccine. J is TRBJ2-3 and V is TRBV20-1; tentative D call: TRBD2 (5 bases). CDR3 DNA sequence: TGCAGTGCTATAGACTACCCCACAGATACGCAGTATTTT. Protein sequence: CSAIDYPTDTQYF.